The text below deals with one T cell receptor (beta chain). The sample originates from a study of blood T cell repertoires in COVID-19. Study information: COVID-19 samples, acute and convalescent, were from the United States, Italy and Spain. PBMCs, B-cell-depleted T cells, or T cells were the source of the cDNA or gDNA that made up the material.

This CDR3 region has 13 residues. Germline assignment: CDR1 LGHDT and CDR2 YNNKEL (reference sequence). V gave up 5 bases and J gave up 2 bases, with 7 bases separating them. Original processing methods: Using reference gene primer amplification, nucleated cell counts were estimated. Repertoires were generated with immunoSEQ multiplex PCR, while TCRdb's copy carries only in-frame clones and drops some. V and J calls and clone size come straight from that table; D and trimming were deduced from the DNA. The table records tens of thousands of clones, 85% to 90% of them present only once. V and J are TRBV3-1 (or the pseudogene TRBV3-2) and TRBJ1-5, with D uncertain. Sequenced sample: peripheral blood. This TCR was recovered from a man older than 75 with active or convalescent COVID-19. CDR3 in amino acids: CASSLTGNQPQHF. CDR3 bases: TGTGCCAGCAGCTTAACAGGCAATCAGCCCCAGCATTTT.